A single T cell receptor beta chain is shown here with its context. As yet, its antigen is unknown. This entry belongs to a study of cytomegalovirus exposure and HLA in healthy donors. The study's findings and limits: Most observed TCR sequences were rare, whereas some public TCRs were detected in many donors.

The PCR made use of 60 Vbeta and 13 Jbeta primers. Method: immunoSEQ multiplex PCR; TCRdb's copy keeps in-frame clones and lacks some. This table holds roughly 99,000 clones, over 65% found once. The V segment lost 6 bases and the J segment 2 bases; nucleotides outside the gene matches: 6. The germline gives CDR1 SGHVS, CDR2 FQNEAQ. This CDR3 is 15 amino acids long. This TCR derives from a middle-aged woman in good health and CMV-seropositive. V and J are TRBV7-8 and TRBJ2-7, with 11 bases aligning to TRBD2. The sample taken for sequencing was PBMCs. The CDR3 here is CASSSGTSGAYEQYF. The CDR3 DNA reads TGTGCCAGCAGTTCCGGGACTAGCGGTGCCTACGAGCAGTACTTC.